This T cell receptor (beta chain) was identified in a study of shared clonotypes between healthy human individuals. Across the study: Researchers drew samples from a couple of women and three men aged 18 to 49. Each donor's CD8 memory used one plate, CD8 naive two, each CD4 subset three. Study-wide results and caveats: A generally larger estimated richness was seen in naive subsets than in memory subsets. With a handful of donors compared, roughly 5% of naive CD4 clonotypes were shared.

Germline loops: CDR1 SGHDT, CDR2 YYEEEE. J was trimmed by 4 bases and V by 1 base; bases with no gene match: 4. There are 15 residues in the CDR3. Concerning this clone itself: The antigen is unknown.

TCRdb's table, derived via immunoSEQ multiplex PCR, lists solely in-frame clones and lacks some. The table records about 2 million clones, about 95% of them present only once. Terminally differentiated effector memory CD45RA+ cells were left out of the naive CD8 fraction, which was CD45RO-negative and positively selected for CCR7. The source is a man between 18 and 29 years old in good health. The material sequenced was naive CD8+ T cells sorted from blood. The rearrangement joins TRBV5-6 to TRBJ2-3; 9 positions agree with TRBD1. CDR3 in DNA: TGTGCCAGCAGCTTGTTGGACAGGGGTTCAGATACGCAGTATTTT. It is translated as CASSLLDRGSDTQYF.